This T cell receptor beta chain derives from a study of shared clonotypes between healthy human individuals. On the study more broadly: Serving as donors were a couple of women and three men, whose ages spanned 18 to 49. Donors had three CD4 naive, three CD4 memory, two CD8 naive and one CD8 memory plate apiece.

A note on this clone: Its antigen is still unknown.

Investigators divided CD4+ cells into CD45RA+ naive and CD45RA-negative memory subsets. Points from the study as a whole: Among the subsets, naive ones generally showed larger estimated richness than memory ones.

Sequenced by immunoSEQ multiplex PCR; TCRdb stores in-frame clones only, minus some. The sample shows approximately 1,500,000 clones, roughly 96% of them seen only once. This CDR3 region has 14 residues. V shed 6 bases, J shed 5 bases, and the junction held 5 bases outside the gene matches. Germline CDR1 is WSHSY and CDR2 is SAAADI. Sequenced sample: naive CD4+ T cells sorted from blood. Regarding subset: CD45RA+ positively selected. This chain connects TRBV10-2 to TRBJ2-1; 9 bases are a match to TRBD1. This clonotype was sampled from a man under 40 in good health. CDR3 nucleotides: TGCGCCAGCAGGCCGGGACAGGGAGACAATGAGCAGTTCTTC. It yields the protein CASRPGQGDNEQFF.